This TCR beta chain was captured by sequencing in a study of OX40 agonist ivuxolimab in advanced cancers. The study's findings and limits: Fewer expanded clones were found on average in CD4+ than in CD8+ T cells.

As concerns this clone: Its specificity is not known.

The CDR3 is 18 residues long. Germline V gene sequence: CDR1 MGHRA, CDR2 YSYEKL. With 5 bases clipped from V and 5 bases from J, the junction kept 12 bases outside the gene matches. No patient had autoimmune disease or received systemic immunosuppression. The timepoints at which blood was sampled were baseline, cycle 4 day 1, and cycle 7 day 1. Clones were read by immunoSEQ multiplex PCR, and TCRdb kept only the in-frame ones, dropping some. Here the sample spans about 69,000 clones, almost 90% being singletons. V usage is TRBV4-1 and J usage is TRBJ2-2; 12 bases line up with TRBD2. The sequence derives from an adult with an advanced solid tumor such as melanoma, head and neck, liver or kidney cancer. The input for sequencing was CD4+ or CD8+ T cells sorted from blood, taken in a trial of the OX40 agonist ivuxolimab. The CDR3 DNA is TGCGCCAGCAGCACTATCATCGGCGGACTAGCGGGAACCGGGGAGCTGTTTTTT. Translation: CASSTIIGGLAGTGELFF.